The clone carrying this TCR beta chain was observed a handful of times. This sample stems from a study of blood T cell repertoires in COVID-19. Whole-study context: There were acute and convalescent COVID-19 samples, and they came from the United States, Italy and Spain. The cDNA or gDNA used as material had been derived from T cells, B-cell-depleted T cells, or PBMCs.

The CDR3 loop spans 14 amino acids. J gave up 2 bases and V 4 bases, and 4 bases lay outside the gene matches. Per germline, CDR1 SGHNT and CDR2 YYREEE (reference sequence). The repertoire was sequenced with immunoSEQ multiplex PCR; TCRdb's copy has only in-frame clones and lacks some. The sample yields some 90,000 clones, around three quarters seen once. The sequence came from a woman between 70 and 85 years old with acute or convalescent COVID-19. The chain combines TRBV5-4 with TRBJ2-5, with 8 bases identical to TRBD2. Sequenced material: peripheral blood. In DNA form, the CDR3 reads TGTGCCAGCAGCCGTGCTAGCGGGCAAGAGACCCAGTACTTC. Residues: CASSRASGQETQYF. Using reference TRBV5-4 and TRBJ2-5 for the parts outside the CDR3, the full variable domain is ETGVTQSPTHLIKTRGQQVTLRCSSQSGHNTVSWYQQALGQGPQFIFQYYREEENGRGNFPPRFSGLQFPNYSSELNVNALELDDSALYLCASSRASGQETQYFGPGTRLLVL.